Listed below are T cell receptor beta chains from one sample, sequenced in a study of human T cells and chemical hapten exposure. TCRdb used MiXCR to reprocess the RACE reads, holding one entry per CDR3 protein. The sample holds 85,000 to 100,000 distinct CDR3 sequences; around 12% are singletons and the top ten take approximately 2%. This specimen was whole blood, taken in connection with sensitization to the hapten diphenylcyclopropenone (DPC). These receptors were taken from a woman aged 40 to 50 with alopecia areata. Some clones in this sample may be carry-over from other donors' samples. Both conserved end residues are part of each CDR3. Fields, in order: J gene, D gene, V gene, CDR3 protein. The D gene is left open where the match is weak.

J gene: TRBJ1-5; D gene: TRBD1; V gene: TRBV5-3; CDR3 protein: CARSLGLSFSKGALNQPQHF
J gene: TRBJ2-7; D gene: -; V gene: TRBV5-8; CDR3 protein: CASSQDYEQYF
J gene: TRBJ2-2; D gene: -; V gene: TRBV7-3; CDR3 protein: CASSRGTGELFF
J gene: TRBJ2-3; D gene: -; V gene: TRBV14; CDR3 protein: CASSHTDTQYF
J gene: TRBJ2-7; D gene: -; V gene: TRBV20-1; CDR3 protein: CSAPSEGPPYEQYF
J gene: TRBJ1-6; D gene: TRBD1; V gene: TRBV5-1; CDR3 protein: CASSKDRVNSPLHF
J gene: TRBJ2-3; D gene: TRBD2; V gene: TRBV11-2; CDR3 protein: CASSLGRLAGADTQYF
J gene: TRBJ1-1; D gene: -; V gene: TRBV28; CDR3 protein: CASSLSRSFMNTEAFF
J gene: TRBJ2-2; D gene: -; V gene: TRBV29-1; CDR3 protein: CSFRGSGELFF
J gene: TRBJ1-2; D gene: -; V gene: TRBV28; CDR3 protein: CASSTKNVPYGYTF
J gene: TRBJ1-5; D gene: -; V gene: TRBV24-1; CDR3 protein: CATSGAGPSNQPQHF
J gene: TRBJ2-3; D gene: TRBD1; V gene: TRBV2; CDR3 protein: CASSEVDRDRGFETDTQYF
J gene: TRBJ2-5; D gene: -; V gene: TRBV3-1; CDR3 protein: CASSPQSGPLETQYF
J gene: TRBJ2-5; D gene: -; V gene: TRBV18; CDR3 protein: CASSFGWTLQETQYF
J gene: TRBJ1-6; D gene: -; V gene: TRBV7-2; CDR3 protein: CASSSPGRIRALHF
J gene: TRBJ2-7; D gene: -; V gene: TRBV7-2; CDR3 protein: CASSLAAHLSYEQYF
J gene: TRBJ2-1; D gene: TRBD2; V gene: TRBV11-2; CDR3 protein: CASSSIRLAGAPRNEQFF
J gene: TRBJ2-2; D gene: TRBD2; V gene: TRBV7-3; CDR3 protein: CASSLGLAGAANTGELFF
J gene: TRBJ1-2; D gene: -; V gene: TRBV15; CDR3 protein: CATSRDSHWGPYGYTF
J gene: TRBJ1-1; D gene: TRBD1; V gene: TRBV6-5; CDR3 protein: CASSYWITGDGGTEAFF
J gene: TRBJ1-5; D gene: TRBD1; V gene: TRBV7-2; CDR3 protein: CASSLAGQGIFQPQHF
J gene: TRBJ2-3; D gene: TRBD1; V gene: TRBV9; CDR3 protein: CASAGTASTDTQYF
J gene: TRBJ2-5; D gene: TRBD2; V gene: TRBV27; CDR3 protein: CASSLWLAGKETQYF
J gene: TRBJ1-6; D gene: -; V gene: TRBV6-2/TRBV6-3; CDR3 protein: CASSYLLRWGSYNSPLHF
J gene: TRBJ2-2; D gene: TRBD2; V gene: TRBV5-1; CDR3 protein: CASSLGTSGNTGELFF
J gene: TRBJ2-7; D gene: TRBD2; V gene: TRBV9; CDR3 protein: CASSVVPSGSGPYEQYF
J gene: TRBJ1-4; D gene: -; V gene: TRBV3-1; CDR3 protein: CASSQDIGRNEKLFF
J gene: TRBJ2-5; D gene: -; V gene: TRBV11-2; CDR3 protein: CASSRDTTMGTQYF
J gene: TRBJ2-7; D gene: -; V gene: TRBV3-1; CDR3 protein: CASSRSGNTYEQYF
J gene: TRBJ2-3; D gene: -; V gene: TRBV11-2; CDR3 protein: CASSPGTRADTQYF
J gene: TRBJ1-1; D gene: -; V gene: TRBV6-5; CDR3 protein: CASNALNTEAFF
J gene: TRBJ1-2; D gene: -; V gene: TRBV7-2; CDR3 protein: CASSLGVSNYGYTF
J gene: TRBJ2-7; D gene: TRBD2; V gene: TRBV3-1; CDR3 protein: CASSYGLAYEQYF
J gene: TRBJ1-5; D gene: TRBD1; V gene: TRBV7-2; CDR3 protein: CASSLTGYQPQHF
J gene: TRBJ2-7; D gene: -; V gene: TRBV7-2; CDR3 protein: CASSGQGSPSYEQYF
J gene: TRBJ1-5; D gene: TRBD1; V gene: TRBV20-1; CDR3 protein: CSAREGTGLSQPQHF
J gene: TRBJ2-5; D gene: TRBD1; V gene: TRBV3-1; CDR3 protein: CASSQWDRDETQYF
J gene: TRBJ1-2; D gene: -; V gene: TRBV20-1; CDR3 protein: CSAPRQEYGYTF
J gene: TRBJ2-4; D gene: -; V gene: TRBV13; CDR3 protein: CASSTRGGRNIQYF
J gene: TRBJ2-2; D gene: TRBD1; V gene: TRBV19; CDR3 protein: CASTVDRGRHTGELFF
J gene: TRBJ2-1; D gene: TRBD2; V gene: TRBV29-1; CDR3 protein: CSVAGTTNNEQFF
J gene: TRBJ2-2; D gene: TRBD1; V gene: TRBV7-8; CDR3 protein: CASSWTGGHGELFF
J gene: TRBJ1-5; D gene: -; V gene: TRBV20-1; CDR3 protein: CSARDLGRVGNQPQHF
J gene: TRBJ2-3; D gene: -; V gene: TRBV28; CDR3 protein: CASSLPSTDTQYF
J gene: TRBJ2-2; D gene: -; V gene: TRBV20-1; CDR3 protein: CSARDEQEWAGELFF
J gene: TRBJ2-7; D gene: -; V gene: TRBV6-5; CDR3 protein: CASHFRAEQYF
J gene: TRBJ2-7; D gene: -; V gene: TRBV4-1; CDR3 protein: CASSQVGLSSYEQYF
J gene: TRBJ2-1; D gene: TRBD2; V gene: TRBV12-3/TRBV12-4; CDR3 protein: CASTPFGGGRGTHNEQFF
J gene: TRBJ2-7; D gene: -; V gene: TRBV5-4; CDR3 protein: CASSLGRQYEQYF
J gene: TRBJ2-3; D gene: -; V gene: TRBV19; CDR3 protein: CASSIVATDTQYF
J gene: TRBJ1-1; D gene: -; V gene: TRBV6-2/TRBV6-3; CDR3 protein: CASSYVWTEAFF
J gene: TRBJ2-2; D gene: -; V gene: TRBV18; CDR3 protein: CASSPVGNTGELFF
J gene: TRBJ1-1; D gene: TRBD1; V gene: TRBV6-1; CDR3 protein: CASRSSTGPAFF
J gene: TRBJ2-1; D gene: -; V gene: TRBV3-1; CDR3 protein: CASSQGGYNEQFF
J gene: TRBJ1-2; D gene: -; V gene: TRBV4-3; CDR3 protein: CASSQDFGNGYTF